Described below is a single TCR beta chain sequence and its context. Data came from immunoSEQ multiplex PCR; TCRdb stores just in-frame clones and leaves some out. The sample yields some 150,000 clones, roughly 90% seen once. This sample was included in a study of blood T cell repertoires in COVID-19. Study overall: Researchers got acute and convalescent COVID-19 samples from the United States, Italy and Spain. The cDNA or gDNA used as material had been derived from T cells, B-cell-depleted T cells, or PBMCs.

The CDR3 extends over 15 amino acids. Germline V CDR1 and CDR2: MGHRA, YSYEKL. The J segment lost 5 bases and the V segment lost 4 bases, leaving 10 bases of the junction unmatched. This clonotype was sampled from a man in his sixties with active or convalescent COVID-19. The V call is TRBV4-1, the J call TRBJ1-1; 7 bases map to TRBD1. Sequencing used peripheral blood. CDR3 in amino acids: CASSPTGAAATEAFF. Written as DNA, the CDR3 is TGCGCCAGCAGCCCCACAGGGGCGGCGGCTACTGAAGCTTTCTTT.